The clone carrying this T cell receptor beta chain was recorded many times. Its matching antigen is unknown. V was cut by 0 bases and J by 9 bases, with 15 bases left in between. Germline V lookup: CDR1 LGHDT, CDR2 YNNKEL (reference sequence). The CDR3 has 15 amino acids. Template material for amplifying TCR beta CDR3 regions consisted of RNA transcripts. The TCR CDR3 first-round RT-PCR relied on the HTBI primer set. TCRdb re-called the multiplex PCR reads with MiXCR, one entry per CDR3 protein. Of nearly 600,000 distinct CDR3 sequences listed, approximately 15% are singletons. These data are taken from a study of T cells in Graves' hyperthyroidism and ophthalmopathy. The overall study: The authors collected peripheral blood at initial diagnosis, before any treatment. Study-wide results and caveats: Blood samples included most of the expanded thyroid clonotypes exceeding 0.001. Ophthalmopathy was told apart from stable hyperthyroidism by a 13 V-J model.

PBMCs stemmed from 8.5 to 10 ml fresh peripheral blood. The sample comprised blood. This TCR was recovered from a young woman with Graves' hyperthyroidism that later progressed to Graves' ophthalmopathy. The chain carries TRBV3-1 and TRBJ2-1; D gene unclear. The DNA for the CDR3 is TGTGCCAGCAGCCAAGAGGCGGTCAGGAGTAGTGAGCAGTTCTTC. Amino acids: CASSQEAVRSSEQFF.